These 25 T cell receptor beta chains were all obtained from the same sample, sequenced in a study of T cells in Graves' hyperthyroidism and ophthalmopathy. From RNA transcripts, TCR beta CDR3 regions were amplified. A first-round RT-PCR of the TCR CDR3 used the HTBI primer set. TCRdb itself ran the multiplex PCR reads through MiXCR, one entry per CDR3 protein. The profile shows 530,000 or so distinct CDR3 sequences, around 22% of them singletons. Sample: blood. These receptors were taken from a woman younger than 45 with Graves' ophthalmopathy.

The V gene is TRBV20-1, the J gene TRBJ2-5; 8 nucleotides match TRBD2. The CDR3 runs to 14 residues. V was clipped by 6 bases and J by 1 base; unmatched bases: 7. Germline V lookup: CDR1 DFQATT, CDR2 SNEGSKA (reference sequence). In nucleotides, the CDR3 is TGCAGTGCCTGGGGACTAGGGAGCCAAGAGACCCAGTACTTC. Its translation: CSAWGLGSQETQYF.

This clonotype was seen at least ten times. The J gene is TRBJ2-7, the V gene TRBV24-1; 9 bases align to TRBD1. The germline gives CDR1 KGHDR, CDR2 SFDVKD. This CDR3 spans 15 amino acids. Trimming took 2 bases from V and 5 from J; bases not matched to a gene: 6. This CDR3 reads CATSDSGTGSHEQYF. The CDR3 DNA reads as TGTGCCACCAGTGATTCCGGGACAGGGTCTCACGAGCAGTACTTC.

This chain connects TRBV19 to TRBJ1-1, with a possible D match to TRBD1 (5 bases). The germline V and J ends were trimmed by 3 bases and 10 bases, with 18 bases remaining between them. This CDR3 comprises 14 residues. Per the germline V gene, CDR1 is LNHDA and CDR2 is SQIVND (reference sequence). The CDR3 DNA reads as TGTGCCAGTAGTATGGGGCGGGGGTCCACGACAGCTTTCTTT. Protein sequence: CASSMGRGSTTAFF.

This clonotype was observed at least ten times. CDR3 DNA: TGTGCCAGCAGGAGCGACAGGGGAGAGAGTCTGATGAACACTGAAGCTTTCTTT. Amino acid sequence: CASRSDRGESLMNTEAFF. J is TRBJ1-1 and V is TRBV6-5; the match to TRBD1 covers 8 bases. V lost 6 bases, J lost 0 bases, and 15 bases stayed unmatched. The CDR3 totals 18 residues. Germline V gene lookup returns CDR1 MNHEY and CDR2 SVGAGI.

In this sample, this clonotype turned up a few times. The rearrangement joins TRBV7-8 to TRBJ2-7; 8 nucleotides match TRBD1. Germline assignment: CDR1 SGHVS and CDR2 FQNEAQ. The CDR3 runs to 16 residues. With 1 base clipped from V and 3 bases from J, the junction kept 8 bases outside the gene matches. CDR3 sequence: CASSLGTGGTIYEQYF. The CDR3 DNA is TGTGCCAGCAGCTTAGGAACAGGGGGGACCATCTACGAGCAGTACTTC.

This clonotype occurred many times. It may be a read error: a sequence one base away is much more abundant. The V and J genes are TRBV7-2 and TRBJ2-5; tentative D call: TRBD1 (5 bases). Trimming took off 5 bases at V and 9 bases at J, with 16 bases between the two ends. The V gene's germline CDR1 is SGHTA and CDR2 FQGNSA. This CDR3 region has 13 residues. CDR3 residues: CASSGRVEGPQYF. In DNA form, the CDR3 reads TGTGCCAGCAGCGGCAGGGTGGAAGGGCCCCAGTACTTC.

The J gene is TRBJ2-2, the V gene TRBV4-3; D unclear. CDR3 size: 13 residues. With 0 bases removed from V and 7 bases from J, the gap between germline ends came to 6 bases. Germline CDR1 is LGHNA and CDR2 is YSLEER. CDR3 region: CASSQDLGGELFF. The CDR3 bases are TGCGCCAGCAGCCAAGATCTCGGCGGGGAGCTGTTTTTT.

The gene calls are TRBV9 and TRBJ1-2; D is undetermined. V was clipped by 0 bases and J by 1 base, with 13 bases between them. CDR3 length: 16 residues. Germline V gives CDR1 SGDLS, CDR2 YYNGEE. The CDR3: CASSVGRHNNNYGYTF. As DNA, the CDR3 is TGTGCCAGCAGCGTAGGGCGGCACAACAATAACTATGGCTACACCTTC.

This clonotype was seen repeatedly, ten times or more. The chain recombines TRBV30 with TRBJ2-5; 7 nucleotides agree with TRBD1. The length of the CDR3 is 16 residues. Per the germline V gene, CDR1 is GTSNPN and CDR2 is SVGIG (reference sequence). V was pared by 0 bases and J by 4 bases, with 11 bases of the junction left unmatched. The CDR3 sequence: CAWSVSGTERRETQYF. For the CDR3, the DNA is TGTGCCTGGAGTGTTTCCGGGACAGAGAGACGAGAGACCCAGTACTTC. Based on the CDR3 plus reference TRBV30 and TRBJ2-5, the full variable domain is SQTIHQWPATLVQPVGSPLSLECTVEGTSNPNLYWYRQAAGRGLQLLFYSVGIGQISSEVPQNLSASRPQDRQFILSSKKLLLSDSGFYLCAWSVSGTERRETQYFGPGTRLLVL.

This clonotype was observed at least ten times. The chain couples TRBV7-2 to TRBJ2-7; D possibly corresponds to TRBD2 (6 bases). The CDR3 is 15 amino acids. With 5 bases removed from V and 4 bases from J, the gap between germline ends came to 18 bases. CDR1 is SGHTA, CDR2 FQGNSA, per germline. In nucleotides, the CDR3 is TGTGCCAGCAGCCCCGTGGGTAGCGGAGGATACGAGCAGTACTTC. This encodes CASSPVGSGGYEQYF. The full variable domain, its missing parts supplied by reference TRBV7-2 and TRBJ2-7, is GAGVSQSPSNKVTEKGKDVELRCDPISGHTALYWYRQSLGQGLEFLIYFQGNSAPDKSGLPSDRFSAERTGGSVSTLTIQRTQQEDSAVYLCASSPVGSGGYEQYFGPGTRLTVT.

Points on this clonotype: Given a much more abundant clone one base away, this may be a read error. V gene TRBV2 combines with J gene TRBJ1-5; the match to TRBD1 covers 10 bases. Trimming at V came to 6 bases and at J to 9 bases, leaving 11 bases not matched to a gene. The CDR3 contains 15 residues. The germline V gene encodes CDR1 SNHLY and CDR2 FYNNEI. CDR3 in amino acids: CASSGDRGGGRPQHF. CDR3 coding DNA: TGTGCCAGCAGCGGGGACAGGGGAGGAGGTCGGCCCCAGCATTTT.

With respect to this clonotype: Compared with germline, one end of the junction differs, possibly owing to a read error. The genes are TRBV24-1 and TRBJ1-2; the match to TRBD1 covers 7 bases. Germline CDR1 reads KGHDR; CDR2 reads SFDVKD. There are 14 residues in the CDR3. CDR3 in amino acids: CATGDFRQGSGYTF. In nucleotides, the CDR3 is TGTGCCACCGGTGATTTCAGACAGGGAAGTGGCTACACCTTC.

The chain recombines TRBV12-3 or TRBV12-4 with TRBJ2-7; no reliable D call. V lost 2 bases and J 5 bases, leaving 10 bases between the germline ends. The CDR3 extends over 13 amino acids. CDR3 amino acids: CASSLSAPNEQYF. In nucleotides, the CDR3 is TGTGCCAGCAGTTTAAGTGCGCCAAACGAGCAGTACTTC.

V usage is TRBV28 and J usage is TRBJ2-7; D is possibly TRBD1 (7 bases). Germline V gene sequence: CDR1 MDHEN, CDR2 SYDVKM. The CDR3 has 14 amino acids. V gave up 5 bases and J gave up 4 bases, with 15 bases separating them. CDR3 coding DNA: TGTGCCAGCAGTCCCTCGACAGGGAGGTACGAGCAGTACTTC. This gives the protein CASSPSTGRYEQYF. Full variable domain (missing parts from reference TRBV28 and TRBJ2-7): DVKVTQSSRYLVKRTGEKVFLECVQDMDHENMFWYRQDPGLGLRLIYFSYDVKMKEKGDIPEGYSVSREKKERFSLILESASTNQTSMYLCASSPSTGRYEQYFGPGTRLTVT.

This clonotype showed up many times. The CDR3 coding sequence is TGCAGTGGTATGACAGGGAACACTGAAGCTTTCTTT. Its protein is CSGMTGNTEAFF. This chain links TRBV20-1 with TRBJ1-1, with D possibly being TRBD1 (6 bases). CDR1 is DFQATT and CDR2 is SNEGSKA in the germline V gene (reference sequence). Trimming took off 7 bases at V and 1 base at J, with 10 bases between the two ends. The CDR3 has 12 amino acids.

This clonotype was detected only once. In DNA, the CDR3 is TGTGCCAGCAGTTTATATCCACCCCCACCCCTCCACTTT. Its translation: CASSLYPPPPLHF. The J gene is TRBJ1-6, the V gene TRBV28; no clear D gene. Between the trimmed V and J ends, which lost 1 base and 11 bases, there was a span of 9 bases. Germline CDR1 reads MDHEN; CDR2 reads SYDVKM. The CDR3 runs to 13 residues.

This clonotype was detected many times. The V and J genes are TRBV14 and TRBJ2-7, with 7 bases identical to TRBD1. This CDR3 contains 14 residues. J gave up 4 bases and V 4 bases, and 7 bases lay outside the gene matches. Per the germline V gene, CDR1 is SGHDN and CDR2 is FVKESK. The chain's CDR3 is CASSPGTAAYEQYF. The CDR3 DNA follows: TGTGCCAGCAGCCCTGGGACAGCAGCTTACGAGCAGTACTTC.

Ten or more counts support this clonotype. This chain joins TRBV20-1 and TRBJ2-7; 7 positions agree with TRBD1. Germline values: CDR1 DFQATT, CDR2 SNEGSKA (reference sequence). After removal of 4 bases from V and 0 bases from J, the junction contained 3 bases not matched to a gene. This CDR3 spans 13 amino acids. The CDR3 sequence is CSATQGDSYEQYF. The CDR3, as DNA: TGCAGTGCTACTCAGGGGGACTCCTACGAGCAGTACTTC.

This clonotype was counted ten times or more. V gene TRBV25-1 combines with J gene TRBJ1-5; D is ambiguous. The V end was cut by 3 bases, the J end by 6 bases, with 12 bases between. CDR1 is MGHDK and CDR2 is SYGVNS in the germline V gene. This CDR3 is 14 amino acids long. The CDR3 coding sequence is TGTGCCAGCAGTGAGTTTGGGATGACTCAGCCCCAGCATTTT. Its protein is CASSEFGMTQPQHF.

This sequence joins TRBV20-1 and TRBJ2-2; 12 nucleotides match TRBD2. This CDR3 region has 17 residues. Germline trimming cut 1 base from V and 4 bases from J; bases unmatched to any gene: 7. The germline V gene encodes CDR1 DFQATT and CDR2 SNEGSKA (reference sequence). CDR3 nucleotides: TGCAGTGCTAGAGCTAGCGGGGGGGCTGGTTCCACCGGGGAGCTGTTTTTT. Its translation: CSARASGGAGSTGELFF.

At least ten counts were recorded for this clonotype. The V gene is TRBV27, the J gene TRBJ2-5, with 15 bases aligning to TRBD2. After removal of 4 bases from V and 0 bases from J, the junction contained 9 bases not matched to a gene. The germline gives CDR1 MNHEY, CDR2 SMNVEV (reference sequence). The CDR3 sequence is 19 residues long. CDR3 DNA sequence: TGTGCCAGCAGTTCGCCCGGGACTAGCGGGGGGCCGTACCAAGAGACCCAGTACTTC. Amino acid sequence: CASSSPGTSGGPYQETQYF.

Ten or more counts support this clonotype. The CDR3 here is CAGAGTDFYSNQPQHF. Here the CDR3 DNA reads TGTGCCGGCGCCGGGACAGATTTTTATAGCAATCAGCCCCAGCATTTT. The chain links TRBV19 to TRBJ1-5, with 7 nucleotides matching TRBD1. The CDR3 extends over 16 amino acids. V shed 11 bases and J 0 bases; nucleotides not matched to a gene: 13. The germline gives CDR1 LNHDA, CDR2 SQIVND (reference sequence).

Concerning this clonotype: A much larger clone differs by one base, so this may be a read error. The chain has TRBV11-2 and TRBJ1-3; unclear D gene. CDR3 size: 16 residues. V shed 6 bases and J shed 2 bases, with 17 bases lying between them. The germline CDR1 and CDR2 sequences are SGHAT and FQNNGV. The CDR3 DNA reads TGTGCCAGCAGTTTACGGGGTGCGGGAACTGGAAACACCATATATTTT. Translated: CASSLRGAGTGNTIYF.

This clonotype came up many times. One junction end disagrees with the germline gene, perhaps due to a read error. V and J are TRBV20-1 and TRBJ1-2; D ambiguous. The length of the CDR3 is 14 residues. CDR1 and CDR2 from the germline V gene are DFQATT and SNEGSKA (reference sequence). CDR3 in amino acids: CSASRVEGYYGYTF. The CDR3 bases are TGCAGCGCTAGTCGGGTGGAGGGCTACTATGGCTACACCTTC.

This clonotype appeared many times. In DNA form, the CDR3 reads TGTGCCAGCAGCCTCGGACTAGCGGGGGGGTCACACCGCGGGGAGCTGTTTTTT. Translated, it gives CASSLGLAGGSHRGELFF. This sequence joins TRBV28 and TRBJ2-2, with 15 positions matching TRBD2. This CDR3 comprises 18 residues. Germline values: CDR1 MDHEN, CDR2 SYDVKM. Unmatched junction bases numbered 12, after V lost 6 bases and J lost 7 bases.